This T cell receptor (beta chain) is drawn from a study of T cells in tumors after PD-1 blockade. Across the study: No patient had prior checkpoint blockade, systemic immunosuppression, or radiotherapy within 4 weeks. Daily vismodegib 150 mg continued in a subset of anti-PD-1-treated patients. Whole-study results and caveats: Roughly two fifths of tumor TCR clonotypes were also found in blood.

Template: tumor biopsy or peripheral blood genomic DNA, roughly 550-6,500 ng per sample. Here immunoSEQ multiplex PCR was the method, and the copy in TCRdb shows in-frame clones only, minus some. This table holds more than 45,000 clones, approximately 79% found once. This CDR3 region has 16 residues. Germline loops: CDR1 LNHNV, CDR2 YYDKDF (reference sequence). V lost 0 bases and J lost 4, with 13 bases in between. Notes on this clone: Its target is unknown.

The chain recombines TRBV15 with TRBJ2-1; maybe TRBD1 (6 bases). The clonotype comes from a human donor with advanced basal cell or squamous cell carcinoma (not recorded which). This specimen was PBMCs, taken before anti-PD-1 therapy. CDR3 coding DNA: TGTGCCACCAGCAGAGACAGGGGCCCCCCGTACAATGAGCAGTTCTTC. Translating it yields CATSRDRGPPYNEQFF.